Reported below is one TCR beta chain. Its antigen is unknown. Survey-level immunoSEQ v3.0 assays were run. The repertoire was sequenced with immunoSEQ multiplex PCR; TCRdb's copy has only in-frame clones and lacks some. Among about 22,000 clones listed, approximately 80% were seen once. Every specimen provided about 0.9-10 million cryopreserved PBMC before DNA extraction took place. The data originate from a study of long-term antiretroviral therapy in people with HIV. Overall study results and limits: Gathering of blood took place between the mid-2000s and the late 2010s, possibly under older ART regimens. The data indicate that diversity increased after ART but remained below transplant donor controls.

Germline CDR1 reads SGHDT; CDR2 reads YYEEEE. V was shortened by 4 bases and J by 0 bases, with 4 bases between the two germline ends. The CDR3 covers 13 residues. The receptor's source is a man aged 18-30 years with HIV. The rearrangement uses TRBV5-6 and TRBJ2-2, with D unresolved. Specimen: unsorted PBMCs, collected about 4 years after starting antiretroviral therapy. CDR3 residues: CASSPPNTGELFF. In nucleotides, the CDR3 is TGTGCCAGCAGCCCGCCGAACACCGGGGAGCTGTTTTTT.